One sample yielded the 20 T cell receptor beta chains listed below, sequenced in a study of CD8+ T cells in alopecia areata. Extracted RNA was reverse transcribed into cDNA, the sequencing template. Method: immunoSEQ multiplex PCR; TCRdb's copy keeps in-frame clones and lacks some. This sample has over 150,000 clones, with 56% found just once. The sequenced sample was CD8+ T cells sorted from blood. All receptors derive from a human donor in good health.

The genes are TRBV11-2 and TRBJ2-3; 12 positions match TRBD2. Germline CDR1 is SGHAT and CDR2 is FQNNGV. This CDR3 is built from 16 residues. With V trimmed by 7 bases and J by 2 bases, 7 bases remained unmatched. This chain's CDR3 is CASILLAGGPTDTQYF. The CDR3 coding sequence is TGTGCCAGCATCCTACTAGCGGGGGGCCCCACAGATACGCAGTATTTT.

The rearrangement uses TRBV7-8 and TRBJ2-5; 13 nucleotides align to TRBD2. Germline lookup yields CDR1 SGHVS and CDR2 FQNEAQ. The CDR3 is made up of 15 amino acids. V shed 4 bases, J shed 6 bases, and the junction held 5 bases outside the gene matches. The CDR3 sequence: CASSSTSGGAQTQYF. CDR3 DNA sequence: TGTGCCAGCAGCTCAACTAGCGGGGGGGCGCAGACCCAGTACTTC.

The chain combines TRBV2 with TRBJ2-7; D gene unclear. Trimming took 8 bases from V and 3 from J, leaving 14 bases between them. The germline gives CDR1 SNHLY, CDR2 FYNNEI. The length of the CDR3 is 13 residues. The CDR3 here is CASRASAVYEQYF. CDR3 bases: TGTGCCAGCCGTGCGTCGGCCGTCTACGAGCAGTACTTC.

This clone has a single count. The chain links TRBV27 to TRBJ1-1; D is uncertain. The V end was cut by 0 bases, the J end by 1 base, with 6 bases between. There are 14 residues in the CDR3. Germline CDR1 reads MNHEY; CDR2 reads SMNVEV (reference sequence). The CDR3 nucleotides are TGTGCCAGCAGTTTATCAGCGGGGAACACTGAAGCTTTCTTT. Translated, it gives CASSLSAGNTEAFF.

This chain connects TRBV6-5 to TRBJ1-1; D call uncertain. The CDR3 runs 13 residues. Germline loops: CDR1 MNHEY, CDR2 SVGAGI. The V end was cut by 0 bases, the J end by 2 bases, with 4 bases between. The CDR3 protein is CASSYSLNTEAFF. DNA for the CDR3: TGTGCCAGCAGTTACTCTCTTAACACTGAAGCTTTCTTT.

This clone was seen just once. J is TRBJ1-5 and V is TRBV30; perhaps TRBD1 as D (5 bases). Trimming cost V 2 bases and J 0 bases, with 11 bases left between them. The CDR3 consists of 15 residues. Germline V gives CDR1 GTSNPN, CDR2 SVGIG (reference sequence). CDR3 coding DNA: TGTGCCTGGAGTCTCGGACACCTTAGCAATCAGCCCCAGCATTTT. This codes for CAWSLGHLSNQPQHF.

A few counts support this clone. The gene calls are TRBV29-1 and TRBJ2-3, with D unclear. The CDR3 loop spans 14 amino acids. Germline V gene data show CDR1 as SQVTM and CDR2 as ANQGSEA. Trimming left V 7 bases short and J 0 bases short, with 14 bases between. CDR3 amino acids: CSARGPASTDTQYF. CDR3 bases: TGCAGCGCCCGAGGCCCAGCTAGCACAGATACGCAGTATTTT.

The V call is TRBV30, the J call TRBJ2-4, with D possibly TRBD2 on 6 matching bases. Trimming left V 3 bases short and J 9 bases short, with 18 bases between. CDR1 is GTSNPN, CDR2 SVGIG, per germline (reference sequence). CDR3 length: 14 amino acids. The chain's CDR3 is CAWRSVELRGIQYF. The CDR3 nucleotides are TGTGCCTGGAGATCTGTTGAGTTGCGGGGCATTCAGTACTTC.

The chain is built from TRBV5-1 and TRBJ2-7; TRBD1 is a possible D gene (5 bases). This CDR3 has 16 residues. Trimming took 0 bases from V and 3 from J, leaving 16 bases between them. Germline values: CDR1 SGHRS, CDR2 YFSETQ. The CDR3 nucleotides are TGCGCCAGCAGCTTGGATGGGGCAAGATTAAACTACGAGCAGTACTTC. Residues: CASSLDGARLNYEQYF.

The V and J genes are TRBV6-5 and TRBJ2-1, with 14 bases that match TRBD2. With V trimmed by 4 bases and J by 6 bases, 2 bases remained unmatched. The germline CDR1 and CDR2 sequences are MNHEY and SVGAGI. The length of the CDR3 is 15 residues. The CDR3 nucleotides read TGTGCCAGCAGTTGGACTAGCGGGGGGCTCAATGAGCAGTTCTTC. Its translation: CASSWTSGGLNEQFF.

J is TRBJ2-7 and V is TRBV25-1; 7 bases line up with TRBD1. The ends lost 4 bases at V and 4 bases at J; junction bases unmatched: 10. The CDR3 loop spans 15 amino acids. In germline, CDR1 is MGHDK, CDR2 SYGVNS. CDR3 amino acids: CASSGLQGVLYEQYF. DNA for the CDR3: TGTGCCAGCAGTGGTCTTCAGGGGGTTCTTTACGAGCAGTACTTC.

V gene TRBV6-1 combines with J gene TRBJ1-1, with unresolved D. The CDR3 totals 15 residues. The V end lost 6 bases, the J end lost 0 bases, and 14 bases lay between the germline ends. CDR1 MNHNS and CDR2 SASEGT come from the germline V gene. This CDR3 is CASSSFGDMNTEAFF. DNA of the CDR3: TGTGCCAGCAGCTCTTTCGGGGATATGAACACTGAAGCTTTCTTT.

The V and J genes are TRBV10-3 and TRBJ1-5; no clear D. The CDR3 is 14 amino acids. V shed 6 bases and J shed 4 bases, with 13 bases lying between them. CDR1 is ENHRY, CDR2 SYGVKD, per germline. CDR3 nucleotide sequence: TGTGCCATCAGCCAAGTGGAGGTTAATCAGCCCCAGCATTTT. Encoded protein: CAISQVEVNQPQHF.

The chain employs TRBV6-6 and TRBJ1-1; a possible D gene is TRBD1 (5 bases). Germline CDR1 is MNHNY and CDR2 is SVGAGI (reference sequence). The CDR3 loop spans 12 amino acids. The germline V and J ends were trimmed by 2 bases and 8 bases, with 9 bases remaining between them. The CDR3 DNA reads as TGTGCCAGCAGTTACGGGGGAGGGGAAGCTTTCTTT. Residues: CASSYGGGEAFF.

This clone came up once. This rearrangement joins TRBV2 to TRBJ1-1; D unresolved. Trimming stripped 8 bases from V and 2 bases from J, with 12 bases between. This CDR3 region has 13 residues. Germline values: CDR1 SNHLY, CDR2 FYNNEI. The chain's CDR3 is CASGRRPNTEAFF. For the CDR3, the DNA is TGTGCCAGCGGACGGAGACCCAACACTGAAGCTTTCTTT.

This clone was seen a few times. J is TRBJ2-5 and V is TRBV29-1; TRBD2 matches 7 bases. The CDR3 sequence is 14 residues long. Germline values: CDR1 SQVTM, CDR2 ANQGSEA. The J segment lost 4 bases and the V segment lost 7 bases, leaving 12 bases of the junction unmatched. The CDR3 region has the DNA TGCAGCGGCGGCGGGGAGGGGCTTGGAGAGACCCAGTACTTC. It specifies CSGGGEGLGETQYF.

This clone came up a few times. The chain is built from TRBV15 and TRBJ2-3; TRBD2 matches 10 bases. Germline values: CDR1 LNHNV, CDR2 YYDKDF (reference sequence). This CDR3 is 15 amino acids long. V lost 5 bases, J lost 6 bases, and 8 bases stayed unmatched. In DNA form, the CDR3 reads TGTGCCACCAGCGGGAGCGGGGGGGCCGCCGATACGCAGTATTTT. Protein product: CATSGSGGAADTQYF.

This clone was seen only a few times. CDR3 amino acids: CASSPGLARYEQYF. CDR3 bases: TGTGCCAGCAGCCCGGGACTAGCTCGCTACGAGCAGTACTTC. This sequence joins TRBV7-2 and TRBJ2-7, with TRBD2 identical over 9 bases. V shed 5 bases and J 3 bases; nucleotides not matched to a gene: 5. Germline-derived CDR1 and CDR2 are SGHTA and FQGNSA. CDR3 length: 14 residues.

The V and J genes are TRBV19 and TRBJ1-1, with D perhaps TRBD1 (6 bases). CDR3 length equals 12 residues. CDR1 and CDR2 from the germline V gene are LNHDA and SQIVND (reference sequence). The V end lost 8 bases, the J end lost 8 bases, and 15 bases lay between the germline ends. The CDR3 DNA reads TGTGCCAGTGGGTACCCAGGGGCCGAAGCTTTCTTT. It translates to CASGYPGAEAFF.

The J gene is TRBJ1-2, the V gene TRBV19, with 7 bases lining up with TRBD1. Germline CDR1 and CDR2: LNHDA and SQIVND (reference sequence). The ends lost 4 bases at V and 2 bases at J; junction bases unmatched: 4. This CDR3 spans 14 amino acids. CDR3 region: CASSTQGQNYGYTF. The CDR3 DNA reads TGTGCCAGTAGTACCCAGGGACAGAACTATGGCTACACCTTC.